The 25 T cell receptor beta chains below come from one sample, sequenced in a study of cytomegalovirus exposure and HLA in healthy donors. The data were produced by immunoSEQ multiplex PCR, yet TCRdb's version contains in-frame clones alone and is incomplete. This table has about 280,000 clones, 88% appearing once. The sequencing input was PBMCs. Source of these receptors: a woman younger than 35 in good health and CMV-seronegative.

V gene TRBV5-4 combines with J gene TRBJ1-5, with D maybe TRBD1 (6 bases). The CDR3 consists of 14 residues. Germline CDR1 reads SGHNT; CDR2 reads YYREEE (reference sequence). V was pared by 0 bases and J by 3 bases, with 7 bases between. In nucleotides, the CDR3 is TGTGCCAGCAGCTTGGACAGGGCCAATCAGCCCCAGCATTTT. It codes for CASSLDRANQPQHF.

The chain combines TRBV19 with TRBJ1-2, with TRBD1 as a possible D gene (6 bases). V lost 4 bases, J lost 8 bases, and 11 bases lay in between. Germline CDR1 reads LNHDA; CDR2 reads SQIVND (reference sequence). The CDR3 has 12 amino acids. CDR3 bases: TGTGCCAGTAGTAGGCAGGGGTGGGGCTACACCTTC. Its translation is CASSRQGWGYTF.

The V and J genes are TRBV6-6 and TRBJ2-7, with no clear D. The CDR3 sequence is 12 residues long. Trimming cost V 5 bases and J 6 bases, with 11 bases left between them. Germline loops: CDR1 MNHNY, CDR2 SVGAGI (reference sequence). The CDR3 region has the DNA TGTGCCAGCAGTCGGCTAGGAACCGAGCAGTACTTC. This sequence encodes CASSRLGTEQYF.

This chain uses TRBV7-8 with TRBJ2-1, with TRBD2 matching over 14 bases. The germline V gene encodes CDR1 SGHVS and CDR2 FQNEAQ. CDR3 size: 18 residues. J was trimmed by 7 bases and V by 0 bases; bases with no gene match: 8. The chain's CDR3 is CASSLASGLAGVGNEQFF. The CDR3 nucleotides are TGTGCCAGCAGCTTAGCGTCGGGACTAGCGGGAGTTGGGAATGAGCAGTTCTTC.

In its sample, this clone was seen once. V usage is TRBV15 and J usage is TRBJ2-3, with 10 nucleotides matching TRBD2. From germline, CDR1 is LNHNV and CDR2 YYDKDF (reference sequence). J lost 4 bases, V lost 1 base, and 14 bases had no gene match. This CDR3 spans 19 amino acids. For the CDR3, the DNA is TGTGCCACCAGCAGAGCCCTCTTCCCCTCTAGCGGGAGTGCAGATACGCAGTATTTT. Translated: CATSRALFPSSGSADTQYF. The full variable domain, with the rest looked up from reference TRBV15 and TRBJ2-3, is DAMVIQNPRYQVTQFGKPVTLSCSQTLNHNVMYWYQQKSSQAPKLLFHYYDKDFNNEADTPDNFQSRRPNTSFCFLDIRSPGLGDTAMYLCATSRALFPSSGSADTQYFGPGTRLTVL.

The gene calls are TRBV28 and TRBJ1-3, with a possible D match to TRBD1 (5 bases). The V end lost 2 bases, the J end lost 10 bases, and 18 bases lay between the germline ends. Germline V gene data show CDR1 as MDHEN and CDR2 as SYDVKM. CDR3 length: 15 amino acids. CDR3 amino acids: CASSLMTGVTGTIYF. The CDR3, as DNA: TGTGCCAGCAGTTTAATGACGGGGGTTACTGGGACCATATATTTT.

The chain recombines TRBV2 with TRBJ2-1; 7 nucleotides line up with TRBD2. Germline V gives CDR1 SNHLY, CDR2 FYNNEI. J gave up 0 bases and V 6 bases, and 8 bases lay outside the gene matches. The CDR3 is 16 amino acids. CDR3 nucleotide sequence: TGTGCCAGCAGCGTACTAGCGTGGAGCTCCTACAATGAGCAGTTCTTC. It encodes CASSVLAWSSYNEQFF.

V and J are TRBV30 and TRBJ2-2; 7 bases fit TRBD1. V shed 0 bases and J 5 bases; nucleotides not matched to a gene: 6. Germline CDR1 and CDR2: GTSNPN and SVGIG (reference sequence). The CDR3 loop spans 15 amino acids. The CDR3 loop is CAWSVVSGGTGELFF. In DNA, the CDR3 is TGTGCCTGGAGTGTAGTGTCAGGGGGTACCGGGGAGCTGTTTTTT.

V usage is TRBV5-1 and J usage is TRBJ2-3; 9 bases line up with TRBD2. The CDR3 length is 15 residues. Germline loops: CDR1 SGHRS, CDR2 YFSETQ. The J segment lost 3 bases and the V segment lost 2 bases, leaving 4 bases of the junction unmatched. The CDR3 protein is CASSFPGLATDTQYF. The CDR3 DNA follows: TGCGCCAGCAGCTTCCCGGGACTAGCAACAGATACGCAGTATTTT. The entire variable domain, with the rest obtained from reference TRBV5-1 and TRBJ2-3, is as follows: KAGVTQTPRYLIKTRGQQVTLSCSPISGHRSVSWYQQTPGQGLQFLFEYFSETQRNKGNFPGRFSGRQFSNSRSEMNVSTLELGDSALYLCASSFPGLATDTQYFGPGTRLTVL.

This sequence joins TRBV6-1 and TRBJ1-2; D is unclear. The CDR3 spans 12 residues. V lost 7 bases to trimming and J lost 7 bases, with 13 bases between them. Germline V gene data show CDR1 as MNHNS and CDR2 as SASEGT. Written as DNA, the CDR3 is TGTGCCAGCACCGAATTCACAAGTGGCTACACCTTC. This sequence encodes CASTEFTSGYTF.

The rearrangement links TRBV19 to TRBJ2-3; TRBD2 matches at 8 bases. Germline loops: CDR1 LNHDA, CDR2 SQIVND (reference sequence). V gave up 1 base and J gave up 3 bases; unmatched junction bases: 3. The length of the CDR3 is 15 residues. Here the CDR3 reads CASSIVASGTDTQYF. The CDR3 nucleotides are TGTGCCAGTAGTATAGTGGCTAGCGGGACAGATACGCAGTATTTT. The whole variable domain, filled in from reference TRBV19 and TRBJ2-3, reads DGGITQSPKYLFRKEGQNVTLSCEQNLNHDAMYWYRQDPGQGLRLIYYSQIVNDFQKGDIAEGYSVSREKKESFPLTVTSAQKNPTAFYLCASSIVASGTDTQYFGPGTRLTVL.

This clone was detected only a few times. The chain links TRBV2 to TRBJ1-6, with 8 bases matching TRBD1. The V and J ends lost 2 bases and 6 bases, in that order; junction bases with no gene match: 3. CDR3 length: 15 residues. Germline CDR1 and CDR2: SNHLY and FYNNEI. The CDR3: CASSEQGAGNSPLHF. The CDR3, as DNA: TGTGCCAGCAGTGAACAGGGGGCGGGTAATTCACCCCTCCACTTT.

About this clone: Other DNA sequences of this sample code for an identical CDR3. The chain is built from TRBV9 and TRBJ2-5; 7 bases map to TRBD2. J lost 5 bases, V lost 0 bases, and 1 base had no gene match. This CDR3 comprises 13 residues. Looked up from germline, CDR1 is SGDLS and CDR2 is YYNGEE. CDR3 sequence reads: CASSVAGRETQYF. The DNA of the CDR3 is TGTGCCAGCAGCGTAGCCGGGAGGGAGACCCAGTACTTC.

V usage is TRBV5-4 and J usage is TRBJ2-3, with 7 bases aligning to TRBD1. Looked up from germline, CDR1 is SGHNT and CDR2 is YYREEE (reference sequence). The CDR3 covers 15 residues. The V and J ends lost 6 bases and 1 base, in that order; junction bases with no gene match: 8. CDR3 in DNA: TGTGCCAGCAACAAACAAGACAGGGGCACAGATACGCAGTATTTT. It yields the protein CASNKQDRGTDTQYF.

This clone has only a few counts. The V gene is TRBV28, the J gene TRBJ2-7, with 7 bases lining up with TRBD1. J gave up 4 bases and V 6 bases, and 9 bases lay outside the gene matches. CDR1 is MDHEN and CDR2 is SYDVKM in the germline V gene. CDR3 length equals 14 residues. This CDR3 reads CASSLYRGVYEQYF. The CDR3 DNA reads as TGTGCCAGCAGCCTCTACAGGGGAGTGTACGAGCAGTACTTC.

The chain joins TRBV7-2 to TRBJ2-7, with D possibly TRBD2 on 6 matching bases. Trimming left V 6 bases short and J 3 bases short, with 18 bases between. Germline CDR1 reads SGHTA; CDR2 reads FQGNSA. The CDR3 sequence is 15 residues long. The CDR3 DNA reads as TGTGCCAGCAGAATAGAAGGCGGGGCATACTACGAGCAGTACTTC. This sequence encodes CASRIEGGAYYEQYF. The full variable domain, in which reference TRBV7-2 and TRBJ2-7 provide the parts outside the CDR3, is GAGVSQSPSNKVTEKGKDVELRCDPISGHTALYWYRQSLGQGLEFLIYFQGNSAPDKSGLPSDRFSAERTGGSVSTLTIQRTQQEDSAVYLCASRIEGGAYYEQYFGPGTRLTVT.

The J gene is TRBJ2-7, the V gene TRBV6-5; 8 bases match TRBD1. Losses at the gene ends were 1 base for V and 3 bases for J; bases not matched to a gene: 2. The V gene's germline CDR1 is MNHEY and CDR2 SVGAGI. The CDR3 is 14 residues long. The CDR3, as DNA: TGTGCCAGCAGTTACTTCGGACAGGGCTACGAGCAGTACTTC. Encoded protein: CASSYFGQGYEQYF.

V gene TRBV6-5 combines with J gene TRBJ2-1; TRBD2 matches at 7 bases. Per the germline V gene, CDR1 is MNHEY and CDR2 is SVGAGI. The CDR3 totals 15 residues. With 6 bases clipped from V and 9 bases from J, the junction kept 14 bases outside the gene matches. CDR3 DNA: TGTGCCAGCAGCCAACTCGGGCAGGGCGGGGGTGAGCAGTTCTTC. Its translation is CASSQLGQGGGEQFF.

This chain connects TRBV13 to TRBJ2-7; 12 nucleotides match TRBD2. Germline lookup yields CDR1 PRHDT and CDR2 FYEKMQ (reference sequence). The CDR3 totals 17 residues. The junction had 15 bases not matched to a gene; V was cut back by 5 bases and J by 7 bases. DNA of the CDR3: TGTGCCAGCAGCGGTTGGACTAGCGGGGTCATAGGGGAAGAGCAGTACTTC. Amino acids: CASSGWTSGVIGEEQYF.

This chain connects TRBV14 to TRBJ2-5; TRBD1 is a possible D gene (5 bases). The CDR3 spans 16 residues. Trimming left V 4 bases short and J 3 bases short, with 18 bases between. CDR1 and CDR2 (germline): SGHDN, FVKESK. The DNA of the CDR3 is TGTGCCAGCAGCCCGCTTGGGGCTCCGGGCGAAGAGACCCAGTACTTC. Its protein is CASSPLGAPGEETQYF.

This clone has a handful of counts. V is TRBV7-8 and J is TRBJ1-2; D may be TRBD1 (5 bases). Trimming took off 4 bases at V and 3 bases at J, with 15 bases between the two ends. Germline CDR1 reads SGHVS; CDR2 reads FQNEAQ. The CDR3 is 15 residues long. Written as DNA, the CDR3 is TGTGCCAGCAGCTCGGCAGGGTTTGGGTACTATGGCTACACCTTC. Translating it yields CASSSAGFGYYGYTF.

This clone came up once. In nucleotides, the CDR3 is TGCGCCAGCAGCCAAGATCGCGGGACAGGGGGTGTCTTATATGAGCAGTTCTTC. Translating it yields CASSQDRGTGGVLYEQFF. This chain connects TRBV4-3 to TRBJ2-1, with 11 nucleotides matching TRBD1. Germline V gene sequence: CDR1 LGHNA, CDR2 YSLEER. J was trimmed by 8 bases and V by 0 bases; bases with no gene match: 12. The CDR3 contains 18 residues.

CDR3 nucleotide sequence: TGTGCCAGCAGTGACTCTTCGGGGAGCAGCGTCACCGGGGAGCTGTTTTTT. It codes for CASSDSSGSSVTGELFF. The chain uses TRBV6-4 and TRBJ2-2, with D perhaps matching TRBD2 (5 bases). Germline CDR1 and CDR2: MRHNA and SNTAGT. Trimming cost V 0 bases and J 4 bases, with 15 bases left between them. The CDR3 runs 17 residues.

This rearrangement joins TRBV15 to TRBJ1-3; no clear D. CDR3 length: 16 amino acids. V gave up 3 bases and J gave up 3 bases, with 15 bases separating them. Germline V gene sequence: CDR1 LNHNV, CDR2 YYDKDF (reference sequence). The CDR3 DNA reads TGTGCCACCAGCAGCCCTAGGCAGTATGGTGGAAACACCATATATTTT. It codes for CATSSPRQYGGNTIYF.

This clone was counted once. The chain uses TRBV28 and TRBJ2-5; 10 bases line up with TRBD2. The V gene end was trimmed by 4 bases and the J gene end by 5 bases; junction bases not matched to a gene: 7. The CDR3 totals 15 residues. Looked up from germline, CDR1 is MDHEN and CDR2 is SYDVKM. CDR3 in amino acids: CASSSSGRAWETQYF. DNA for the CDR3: TGTGCCAGCAGTTCCAGCGGGAGGGCCTGGGAGACCCAGTACTTC.